The clone carrying this T cell receptor beta chain was counted only a few times. The antigen remains unidentified. This entry belongs to a study of cytomegalovirus exposure and HLA in healthy donors. General study results and limits: The later analysis indicated that the majority of CMV-associated TCR beta chains appeared HLA-restricted.

CDR3 length equals 14 residues. V dropped 1 base and J dropped 4 bases, with 11 bases sitting between them. Germline CDR1 reads SGHRS; CDR2 reads YFSETQ. The primer mix had 60 Vbeta and 13 Jbeta primers. This table comes from immunoSEQ multiplex PCR, and its TCRdb copy is limited to in-frame clones, with some not included. The table has 60,000 to 75,000 clones, around 74% seen once. V gene TRBV5-1 combines with J gene TRBJ1-1, with D perhaps matching TRBD1 (5 bases). The receptor comes from a woman aged 60-75 years in good health and CMV-seropositive. The sequenced sample was PBMCs. As DNA, the CDR3 is TGCGCCAGCAGCTTGTCCGGGAGGGGCACTGAAGCTTTCTTT. Amino acid sequence: CASSLSGRGTEAFF.